This T cell receptor beta chain was captured in a study of control samples from healthy donors and cancer patients. Sequenced by immunoSEQ multiplex PCR; TCRdb stores in-frame clones only, minus some. This table holds about 150,000 clones, over 85% found once. The V and J ends lost 0 bases and 5 bases respectively, with 17 bases between them. The CDR3 contains 16 residues. CDR1 SGHNT and CDR2 YYREEE come from the germline V gene (reference sequence). Sequencing was done on a sample of blood. This clonotype was sampled from a man between 18 and 29 years old in good health. The chain couples TRBV5-4 to TRBJ2-5; D gene uncertain. CDR3 coding DNA: TGTGCCAGCAGCTTGGAAGGCAGTCATCGGTGGGAGACCCAGTACTTC. Translated, it gives CASSLEGSHRWETQYF.